Each of the 17 T cell receptor beta chains below was sequenced from the same sample in a study of memory B cells and T cells in multiple sclerosis. The protocol was immunoSEQ multiplex PCR, while the TCRdb copy is restricted to in-frame clones and leaves out a portion. The sample consists of around 14,000 clones, approximately 69% of them appearing once. The specimen sequenced was memory (CD45RO+) CD4+ T cells from blood. The receptors here all came from a human donor with multiple sclerosis.

In this sample, this clone turned up a few times. The chain couples TRBV5-1 to TRBJ2-5, with D unclear. V lost 3 bases to trimming and J lost 4 bases, with 10 bases between them. The CDR3 consists of 13 residues. Germline V gene sequence: CDR1 SGHRS, CDR2 YFSETQ. In DNA, the CDR3 is TGCGCCAGCAGCTGGCGGTCGGGAGAGACCCAGTACTTC. It encodes CASSWRSGETQYF.

V is TRBV5-6 and J is TRBJ1-2; D ambiguous. Germline V gives CDR1 SGHDT, CDR2 YYEEEE. V was cut by 2 bases and J by 7 bases, with 9 bases left in between. There are 12 residues in the CDR3. CDR3 in DNA: TGTGCCAGCAGCTTTACAGCGGGTGGCTACACCTTC. Amino acids: CASSFTAGGYTF.

The rearrangement links TRBV19 to TRBJ1-2, with 9 bases aligning to TRBD1. This CDR3 contains 12 residues. Per the germline V gene, CDR1 is LNHDA and CDR2 is SQIVND (reference sequence). Losses at the gene ends were 8 bases for V and 8 bases for J; bases not matched to a gene: 6. The CDR3 bases are TGTGCCAGTGCCACAGGGGGCGGCGGCTACACCTTC. Protein: CASATGGGGYTF. Using reference TRBV19 and TRBJ1-2 for the parts outside the CDR3, the full variable domain is DGGITQSPKYLFRKEGQNVTLSCEQNLNHDAMYWYRQDPGQGLRLIYYSQIVNDFQKGDIAEGYSVSREKKESFPLTVTSAQKNPTAFYLCASATGGGGYTFGSGTRLTVV.

This clone was found a few times. The J gene is TRBJ2-1, the V gene TRBV10-3; 12 bases match TRBD1. Germline assignment: CDR1 ENHRY and CDR2 SYGVKD. This CDR3 spans 15 amino acids. With 2 bases clipped from V and 6 bases from J, the junction kept 2 bases outside the gene matches. CDR3 region: CAISERDRGLNEQFF. The DNA of the CDR3 is TGTGCCATCAGTGAGCGGGACAGGGGGCTCAATGAGCAGTTCTTC.

The V call is TRBV27, the J call TRBJ1-5, with D unclear. The V and J ends lost 5 bases and 6 bases respectively, with 17 bases between them. The CDR3 consists of 15 residues. Germline V CDR1 and CDR2: MNHEY, SMNVEV (reference sequence). The CDR3 protein is CASSPTRGGFQPQHF. CDR3 bases: TGTGCCAGCAGTCCCACCCGGGGAGGGTTTCAGCCCCAGCATTTT.

This chain uses TRBV5-1 with TRBJ1-4; a weak D match, TRBD1 (6 bases). Trimming took off 3 bases at V and 4 bases at J, with 13 bases between the two ends. The germline CDR1 and CDR2 sequences are SGHRS and YFSETQ. The CDR3 is made up of 15 amino acids. The CDR3, as DNA: TGCGCCAGCAGCTCCGGACAGAGCATTAATGAAAAACTGTTTTTT. Amino acid sequence: CASSSGQSINEKLFF.

The genes are TRBV29-1 and TRBJ1-3; D is undetermined. This CDR3 region has 13 residues. Looked up from germline, CDR1 is SQVTM and CDR2 is ANQGSEA. The V end was cut by 6 bases, the J end by 0 bases, with 9 bases between. The CDR3 region has the DNA TGCAGCGTCCGAGTTACCTCTGGAAACACCATATATTTT. This encodes CSVRVTSGNTIYF.

This clone has only a few counts. V and J are TRBV5-1 and TRBJ2-1, with 11 bases lining up with TRBD1. The CDR3 is made up of 21 amino acids. The germline V gene encodes CDR1 SGHRS and CDR2 YFSETQ. V lost 3 bases and J lost 0; bases outside the gene matches: 17. The CDR3 loop is CASSSDRGRGGLTSSYNEQFF. DNA for the CDR3: TGCGCCAGCAGCTCGGACAGGGGGCGAGGTGGCCTTACGAGCTCCTACAATGAGCAGTTCTTC.

The CDR3 reads CASSGYGSNQPQHF. CDR3 DNA sequence: TGTGCCAGCAGTGGGTACGGGAGCAATCAGCCCCAGCATTTT. The chain is built from TRBV28 and TRBJ1-5; D is undetermined. The germline V and J ends were trimmed by 5 bases and 1 base, with 9 bases remaining between them. CDR1 is MDHEN and CDR2 is SYDVKM in the germline V gene. The CDR3 has 14 amino acids.

This clone appeared a few times. The J gene is TRBJ1-1, the V gene TRBV6-6, with D possibly TRBD1 on 6 matching bases. Germline-derived CDR1 and CDR2 are MNHNY and SVGAGI (reference sequence). V was shortened by 4 bases and J by 0 bases, with 15 bases between the two germline ends. This CDR3 is built from 16 residues. The CDR3, as DNA: TGTGCCAGCAGTTTCGACCCACAGGGTTTGAACACTGAAGCTTTCTTT. Translated, it gives CASSFDPQGLNTEAFF.

The chain employs TRBV7-3 and TRBJ2-1, with 11 bases identical to TRBD1. Germline CDR1 and CDR2: SGHTA and FQGTGA. The V and J ends lost 6 bases and 5 bases, in that order; junction bases with no gene match: 0. The CDR3 covers 13 residues. The CDR3 DNA sequence: TGTGCCAGCAGGGGACAGGGGGACAATGAGCAGTTCTTC. This sequence encodes CASRGQGDNEQFF.

This clone has a handful of counts. This rearrangement joins TRBV9 to TRBJ1-2, with 8 bases fitting TRBD1. Germline CDR1 and CDR2: SGDLS and YYNGEE. This CDR3 comprises 15 residues. Trimming cost V 0 bases and J 8 bases; bases outside gene matches: 9. The CDR3 sequence is CASSVGQGREGGYTF. DNA for the CDR3: TGTGCCAGCAGCGTAGGACAGGGGCGGGAGGGAGGCTACACCTTC.

This chain connects TRBV6-5 to TRBJ2-3; D perhaps matches TRBD2 (6 bases). Per the germline V gene, CDR1 is MNHEY and CDR2 is SVGAGI. The CDR3 is 14 residues long. Trimming removed 4 bases at V and 0 bases at J, with 8 bases between. The CDR3 DNA is TGTGCCAGCAGTTCTGGGACTAGCACAGATACGCAGTATTTT. Its translation is CASSSGTSTDTQYF.

Details on this clone: This sample includes further DNA sequences coding for the same CDR3. The chain combines TRBV5-1 with TRBJ2-1, with 13 positions matching TRBD2. J gave up 4 bases and V 4 bases, and 2 bases lay outside the gene matches. The CDR3 length is 15 residues. From germline, CDR1 is SGHRS and CDR2 YFSETQ. CDR3 residues: CASSPGLAGYNEQFF. The CDR3 coding sequence is TGCGCCAGCAGCCCGGGACTAGCGGGGTACAATGAGCAGTTCTTC.

This clone was seen once. The same CDR3 is also encoded by other DNA sequences in this sample. The chain couples TRBV27 to TRBJ1-1; a possible D gene is TRBD1 (5 bases). Germline V gene lookup returns CDR1 MNHEY and CDR2 SMNVEV (reference sequence). The V end was cut by 6 bases, the J end by 4 bases, with 21 bases between. The CDR3 runs 16 residues. DNA of the CDR3: TGTGCCAGCAGCCACAACCGGGTCGATCAGGGCACTGAAGCTTTCTTT. It encodes CASSHNRVDQGTEAFF.

V usage is TRBV18 and J usage is TRBJ2-3; 11 nucleotides line up with TRBD1. CDR3 size: 17 residues. Germline CDR1 and CDR2: KGHSH and LQKENI. V trimming: 3 bases; J trimming: 6 bases; junction bases outside the gene matches: 11. CDR3 in amino acids: CASSPLTTGTGGDTQYF. CDR3 nucleotides: TGTGCCAGCTCACCTCTAACCACCGGGACAGGGGGGGATACGCAGTATTTT.

J is TRBJ2-7 and V is TRBV25-1, with D possibly being TRBD1 (5 bases). Germline CDR1 is MGHDK and CDR2 is SYGVNS. This CDR3 contains 12 residues. Trimming took 4 bases from V and 4 from J, leaving 8 bases between them. The CDR3 sequence is CASSGGSYEQYF. For the CDR3, the DNA is TGTGCCAGCAGTGGGGGCTCGTACGAGCAGTACTTC.